This TCR beta chain appears in the sequencing data of a study of shared clonotypes between healthy human individuals. About the research overall: A donor's plate count was three for CD4 naive and three for CD4 memory; CD8 naive had two and CD8 memory one.

CD4+ cells were split into CD45RA+ naive and CD45RA-negative memory subsets. Study results and caveats: Rarefaction demonstrated incomplete sorted-subset sequencing despite large depth.

To note about this clone: Antigen unknown.

The protocol was immunoSEQ multiplex PCR, while the TCRdb copy is restricted to in-frame clones and leaves out a portion. The sample has over a million clones, approximately 80% seen once. From germline, CDR1 is SNHLY and CDR2 FYNNEI. The CDR3 runs to 14 residues. V was pared by 6 bases and J by 2 bases, with 5 bases of the junction left unmatched. The sequencing sample was made of memory CD4+ T cells from PBMCs. Subset described: CD45RA-negative fraction. This rearrangement joins TRBV2 to TRBJ2-3; TRBD1 matches at 7 bases. This TCR came from a man between 18 and 29 years old in good health. Some clones in this sample may be carry-over from other donors' samples. The CDR3 region has the DNA TGTGCCAGCAGGGGGGACAGACACACAGATACGCAGTATTTT. Translated, it gives CASRGDRHTDTQYF.